What follows is one T cell receptor beta chain and its context. The sample belongs to a study of blood T cell repertoires in COVID-19. At the level of the study: In each case, the material was cDNA or gDNA derived from T cells, B-cell-depleted T cells, or PBMCs.

The CDR3 length is 14 residues. V lost 8 bases to trimming and J lost 10 bases; unmatched junction nucleotides: 9. The germline CDR1 and CDR2 sequences are LGHDT and YNNKEL (reference sequence). Profiling relied on immunoSEQ multiplex PCR, and the TCRdb table lists in-frame clones only, not all of them. The table has 85,000 to 95,000 clones, 65% to 90% seen once. The sequence was obtained from an elderly woman with acute or convalescent COVID-19. Sequences were obtained from peripheral blood. The chain links TRBV3-1 (or the pseudogene TRBV3-2) to TRBJ1-6; 9 bases align to TRBD1. The CDR3: CASGQGQGWSPLHF. The CDR3 coding sequence is TGTGCCAGCGGTCAGGGACAGGGTTGGTCACCCCTCCACTTT.